Below, 22 T cell receptor beta chains from the same sample are listed, as sequenced in a study of blood T cell repertoires in COVID-19. The assay was immunoSEQ multiplex PCR, and TCRdb's table has in-frame clones only and misses some. Of roughly 72,000 clones listed, 80% were seen once; the top ten hold about 18%. Sequencing used peripheral blood. The receptor set was obtained from a man between 65 and 80 years old who had recovered from COVID-19.

The V gene is TRBV28, the J gene TRBJ2-2; D remains ambiguous. The ends were cut back, 2 bases at V and 2 bases at J, with 12 bases in the middle. The germline CDR1 and CDR2 sequences are MDHEN and SYDVKM. The CDR3 runs to 16 residues. The CDR3 DNA follows: TGTGCCAGCAGTTTAGTTCCACGGGTAAACACCGGGGAGCTGTTTTTT. It yields the protein CASSLVPRVNTGELFF.

The chain employs TRBV19 and TRBJ2-1, with 8 nucleotides matching TRBD1. The germline V gene encodes CDR1 LNHDA and CDR2 SQIVND (reference sequence). The CDR3 contains 15 residues. Trimming took 3 bases from V and 6 from J; bases not matched to a gene: 7. CDR3 residues: CASSITRGLFNEQFF. The CDR3 DNA reads TGTGCCAGTAGTATCACCAGGGGGCTGTTCAATGAGCAGTTCTTC.

About this clone itself: One end of the junction does not line up with germline, which may come from a read error. This chain connects TRBV19 to TRBJ2-7; 10 bases are a match to TRBD2. Germline V CDR1 and CDR2: LNHDA, SQIVND (reference sequence). The CDR3 totals 13 residues. The CDR3, as DNA: TGTGCCAGTAGTATGGCGCTAGCGGGAGCTTTATCATTC. Translation: CASSMALAGALSF. The complete variable domain, with remaining parts taken from reference TRBV19 and TRBJ2-7, reads DGGITQSPKYLFRKEGQNVTLSCEQNLNHDAMYWYRQDPGQGLRLIYYSQIVNDFQKGDIAEGYSVSREKKESFPLTVTSAQKNPTAFYLCASSMALAGALSFGPGTRLTVT.

On this clone: This sample includes further DNA sequences coding for the same CDR3. The chain joins TRBV7-2 to TRBJ1-5; 7 bases match TRBD1. Losses at the gene ends were 1 base for V and 4 bases for J; bases not matched to a gene: 4. Germline assignment: CDR1 SGHTA and CDR2 FQGNSA. The CDR3 runs 15 residues. CDR3 sequence reads: CASSLVGQDNQPQHF. The CDR3 DNA is TGTGCCAGCAGCTTAGTAGGACAGGATAATCAGCCCCAGCATTTT. The full variable domain, its missing parts supplied by reference TRBV7-2 and TRBJ1-5, is GAGVSQSPSNKVTEKGKDVELRCDPISGHTALYWYRQSLGQGLEFLIYFQGNSAPDKSGLPSDRFSAERTGGSVSTLTIQRTQQEDSAVYLCASSLVGQDNQPQHFGDGTRLSIL.

This chain links TRBV3-1 (or the pseudogene TRBV3-2) with TRBJ2-3; 10 bases fit TRBD2. Germline loops: CDR1 LGHDT, CDR2 YNNKEL (reference sequence). V was pared by 4 bases and J by 4 bases, with 11 bases of the junction left unmatched. CDR3 size: 17 residues. The CDR3 DNA reads as TGTGCCAGCAGCCGCCTAGCGGGGGCCCCCTTGTCAGATACGCAGTATTTT. Amino acids: CASSRLAGAPLSDTQYF.

The chain couples TRBV15 to TRBJ1-2; 7 bases align to TRBD1. The germline gives CDR1 LNHNV, CDR2 YYDKDF (reference sequence). The CDR3 is 15 residues long. V shed 0 bases and J 10 bases; nucleotides not matched to a gene: 11. CDR3 sequence (DNA): TGTGCCACCAGCAGAGATCGGACAGGACTATTTGCCTACACCTTC. Protein: CATSRDRTGLFAYTF.

The chain uses TRBV3-1 (or the pseudogene TRBV3-2) and TRBJ1-1, with 8 nucleotides matching TRBD1. With 4 bases clipped from V and 2 bases from J, the junction kept 6 bases outside the gene matches. Germline V gives CDR1 LGHDT, CDR2 YNNKEL (reference sequence). This CDR3 spans 15 amino acids. The CDR3 loop is CASSPTTGVNTEAFF. CDR3 nucleotides: TGTGCCAGCAGCCCGACGACAGGGGTAAACACTGAAGCTTTCTTT.

The rearrangement joins TRBV19 to TRBJ2-7; D is ambiguous. V was shortened by 5 bases and J by 5 bases, with 16 bases between the two germline ends. The CDR3 length is 14 residues. From germline, CDR1 is LNHDA and CDR2 SQIVND (reference sequence). CDR3 sequence (DNA): TGTGCCAGTAGTCAGCAGAGTAGTGCGGACGAGCAGTACTTC. Its protein is CASSQQSSADEQYF.

V usage is TRBV28 and J usage is TRBJ2-3; TRBD2 matches at 10 bases. CDR1 and CDR2 (germline): MDHEN, SYDVKM. This CDR3 region has 16 residues. Trimming removed 2 bases from V and 2 bases from J; junction bases left unmatched: 4. In DNA, the CDR3 is TGTGCCAGCAGTTTAGTAGCGGGGGGCATCACAGATACGCAGTATTTT. This codes for CASSLVAGGITDTQYF.

This clone was picked up a small number of times. J is TRBJ2-7 and V is TRBV7-2, with 10 bases fitting TRBD2. V gave up 1 base and J gave up 5 bases; unmatched junction bases: 8. Germline CDR1 SGHTA, CDR2 FQGNSA. The CDR3 runs 16 residues. CDR3 sequence: CASSLVSSGSINEQYF. CDR3 coding DNA: TGTGCCAGCAGCTTAGTTTCTAGCGGGAGTATCAACGAGCAGTACTTC. The full variable domain, in which reference TRBV7-2 and TRBJ2-7 provide the parts outside the CDR3, is GAGVSQSPSNKVTEKGKDVELRCDPISGHTALYWYRQSLGQGLEFLIYFQGNSAPDKSGLPSDRFSAERTGGSVSTLTIQRTQQEDSAVYLCASSLVSSGSINEQYFGPGTRLTVT.

V usage is TRBV2 and J usage is TRBJ2-5; D is perhaps TRBD1 (5 bases). CDR1 is SNHLY and CDR2 is FYNNEI in the germline V gene. This CDR3 is built from 13 residues. CDR3 DNA: TGTGCTATCGTCGCGAGACAGAAAGAGACCCAGTACTTC. Residues: CAIVARQKETQYF.

The rearrangement links TRBV24-1 to TRBJ1-5; a weak D match, TRBD1 (6 bases). Germline assignment: CDR1 KGHDR and CDR2 SFDVKD. The V end lost 4 bases, the J end lost 10 bases, and 16 bases lay between the germline ends. The CDR3 runs to 14 residues. The CDR3 bases are TGTGCCACCAGTGAATCGACAGGTTTTATTCCCCAGCATTTT. Translating it yields CATSESTGFIPQHF.

The chain links TRBV3-1 (or the pseudogene TRBV3-2) to TRBJ1-1; perhaps TRBD1 as D (5 bases). Germline V CDR1 and CDR2: LGHDT, YNNKEL (reference sequence). There are 15 residues in the CDR3. The V end lost 3 bases, the J end lost 5 bases, and 16 bases lay between the germline ends. This chain's CDR3 is CASSHLVTRATEAFF. Written as DNA, the CDR3 is TGTGCCAGCAGCCACCTCGTAACCAGGGCAACTGAAGCTTTCTTT.

The chain couples TRBV4-2 to TRBJ1-2; D may be TRBD1 (5 bases). V lost 0 bases, J lost 4 bases, and 9 bases lay in between. In germline, CDR1 is LGHNA, CDR2 YNFKEQ. This CDR3 contains 14 residues. The CDR3: CASSQDQGGYGYTF. CDR3 sequence (DNA): TGTGCCAGCAGCCAAGACCAGGGAGGCTATGGCTACACCTTC.

CDR3 amino acids: CSVVGGAINGEQFF. CDR3 bases: TGCAGCGTTGTAGGGGGGGCCATCAATGGTGAGCAGTTCTTC. This rearrangement joins TRBV29-1 to TRBJ2-1; D is perhaps TRBD2 (7 bases). The CDR3 is 14 amino acids. Deletions cut 4 bases from V and 9 bases from J, with 19 bases between. Germline CDR1 is SQVTM and CDR2 is ANQGSEA.

The J gene is TRBJ2-5, the V gene TRBV7-2, with D perhaps matching TRBD2 (6 bases). The V end lost 2 bases, the J end lost 4 bases, and 23 bases lay between the germline ends. CDR1 SGHTA and CDR2 FQGNSA come from the germline V gene. This CDR3 spans 18 amino acids. For the CDR3, the DNA is TGTGCCAGCAGCTTATTCCGGGGATATGGGCAGGGAGGAGAGACCCAGTACTTC. Its protein is CASSLFRGYGQGGETQYF.

This chain connects TRBV29-1 to TRBJ2-3, with TRBD1 as a possible D gene (6 bases). Trimming stripped 5 bases from V and 5 bases from J, with 17 bases between. The CDR3 runs 14 residues. The V gene's germline CDR1 is SQVTM and CDR2 ANQGSEA. CDR3 in amino acids: CSVQGLTLRDTQYF. The CDR3 DNA follows: TGCAGCGTTCAGGGGTTGACCCTCCGAGATACGCAGTATTTT.

This clone was seen a few times. The chain carries TRBV5-5 and TRBJ1-4, with a possible D match to TRBD1 (5 bases). From germline, CDR1 is SGHKS and CDR2 YYEKEE (reference sequence). The CDR3 contains 16 residues. V shed 2 bases and J shed 7 bases, with 18 bases lying between them. In DNA, the CDR3 is TGTGCCAGCAGCTTAGGGGAGGACTATTCCTCTGAAAAACTGTTTTTT. As protein: CASSLGEDYSSEKLFF.

This clone was seen once. This chain uses TRBV4-3 with TRBJ2-1; 7 bases map to TRBD2. Germline lookup yields CDR1 LGHNA and CDR2 YSLEER. The CDR3 contains 16 residues. The J segment lost 4 bases and the V segment lost 0 bases, leaving 6 bases of the junction unmatched. CDR3 sequence reads: CASSQDSRGGYNEQFF. CDR3 coding DNA: TGCGCCAGCAGCCAAGACTCTCGCGGGGGTTACAATGAGCAGTTCTTC.

V is TRBV12-3 or TRBV12-4 and J is TRBJ2-7; unclear D gene. Deletions cut 6 bases from V and 3 bases from J, with 6 bases between. The CDR3 extends over 11 amino acids. The DNA of the CDR3 is TGTGCCAGCAGCCGCGACTACGAGCAGTACTTC. It is translated as CASSRDYEQYF.

The rearrangement uses TRBV27 and TRBJ2-3; D ambiguous. This CDR3 contains 11 residues. CDR1 and CDR2 from the germline V gene are MNHEY and SMNVEV (reference sequence). V was shortened by 8 bases and J by 2 bases, with 5 bases between the two germline ends. The CDR3 DNA sequence: TGTGCCAGCCGCGCCACAGATACGCAGTATTTT. Protein sequence: CASRATDTQYF.

V and J are TRBV9 and TRBJ1-2, with no clear D. This CDR3 region has 15 residues. Per the germline V gene, CDR1 is SGDLS and CDR2 is YYNGEE. V dropped 0 bases and J dropped 2 bases, with 11 bases sitting between them. CDR3 sequence reads: CASSVGGAENYGYTF. The CDR3 bases are TGTGCCAGCAGCGTAGGGGGAGCTGAGAACTATGGCTACACCTTC.